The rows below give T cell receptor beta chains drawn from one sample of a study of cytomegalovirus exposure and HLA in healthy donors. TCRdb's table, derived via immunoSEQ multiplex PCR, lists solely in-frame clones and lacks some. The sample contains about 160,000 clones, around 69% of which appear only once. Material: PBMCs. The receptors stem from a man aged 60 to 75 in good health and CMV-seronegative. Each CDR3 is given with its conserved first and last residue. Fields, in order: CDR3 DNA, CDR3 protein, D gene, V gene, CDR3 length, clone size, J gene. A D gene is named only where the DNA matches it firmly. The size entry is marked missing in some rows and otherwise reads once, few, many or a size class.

CDR3nt: TGCGCCAGCAGCTTGGGCACAGGGGTAAAGAACACTGAAGCTTTCTTT
CDR3aa: CASSLGTGVKNTEAFF
d_gene: TRBD1
v_gene: TRBV5-1
len: 16
abundance: few
j_gene: TRBJ1-1

CDR3nt: TGTGCCAGCACCCAGAACCCCCCAATCTACGAGCAGTACTTC
CDR3aa: CASTQNPPIYEQYF
d_gene: .
v_gene: TRBV7-2
len: 14
abundance: .
j_gene: TRBJ2-7

CDR3nt: TGTGCCACCACTACCTCGGAGGGCGGAAACACCATATATTTT
CDR3aa: CATTTSEGGNTIYF
d_gene: .
v_gene: TRBV15
len: 14
abundance: .
j_gene: TRBJ1-3

CDR3nt: TGTGCCAGCAGCTTAGCTCGGTCGCCCTACGAGCAGTACTTC
CDR3aa: CASSLARSPYEQYF
d_gene: .
v_gene: TRBV7-9
len: 14
abundance: .
j_gene: TRBJ2-7

CDR3nt: TGCGCCAGCAGCTTGGGCCCAGATTATGGCTACACCTTC
CDR3aa: CASSLGPDYGYTF
d_gene: .
v_gene: TRBV5-1
len: 13
abundance: .
j_gene: TRBJ1-2

CDR3nt: TGCGCCAGCAGCCCGGGACTAGTCTCAGATACGCAGTATTTT
CDR3aa: CASSPGLVSDTQYF
d_gene: TRBD2
v_gene: TRBV5-1
len: 14
abundance: once
j_gene: TRBJ2-3

CDR3nt: TGTGCCAGCACGACGGGACAGGGGGCTTATGGCTACACCTTC
CDR3aa: CASTTGQGAYGYTF
d_gene: TRBD1
v_gene: TRBV6-1
len: 14
abundance: .
j_gene: TRBJ1-2

CDR3nt: TGTGCCAGCAGCCACAACCCCCATCAAGAGACCCAGTACTTC
CDR3aa: CASSHNPHQETQYF
d_gene: .
v_gene: TRBV13
len: 14
abundance: .
j_gene: TRBJ2-5

CDR3nt: TGTTCCAGCAGCTTAGCGCGGGACGCTTCCTACGAGCAGTACTTC
CDR3aa: CSSSLARDASYEQYF
d_gene: .
v_gene: TRBV7-9
len: 15
abundance: few
j_gene: TRBJ2-7

CDR3nt: TGTGCCAGCAGTTACTCGTACAGGGGGCGAACTGAAGCTTTCTTT
CDR3aa: CASSYSYRGRTEAFF
d_gene: TRBD1
v_gene: TRBV6-5
len: 15
abundance: few
j_gene: TRBJ1-1

CDR3nt: TGTGCCAGCAGCCCCAGGACAGGGGCGAACACCGGGGAGCTGTTTTTT
CDR3aa: CASSPRTGANTGELFF
d_gene: TRBD1
v_gene: TRBV7-9
len: 16
abundance: .
j_gene: TRBJ2-2

CDR3nt: TGTGCTAGTGGTTTGGTACAGCACCCGAACACTGAAGCTTTCTTT
CDR3aa: CASGLVQHPNTEAFF
d_gene: .
v_gene: TRBV12-5
len: 15
abundance: .
j_gene: TRBJ1-1

CDR3nt: TGTGCCAGCAGCCAAGACTGGGCCTCAGGGGTGAAGCCCCAGCATTTT
CDR3aa: CASSQDWASGVKPQHF
d_gene: .
v_gene: TRBV14
len: 16
abundance: once
j_gene: TRBJ1-5

CDR3nt: TGTGCCAGCAGCGAAAGGACAGGCTCAGCTGCGGGTGAGCAGTTCTTC
CDR3aa: CASSERTGSAAGEQFF
d_gene: TRBD1
v_gene: TRBV7-8
len: 16
abundance: .
j_gene: TRBJ2-1

CDR3nt: TGTGCCAGCAGTGACAACAGGGGTCGACCACCCCTCCACTTT
CDR3aa: CASSDNRGRPPLHF
d_gene: TRBD1
v_gene: TRBV25-1
len: 14
abundance: .
j_gene: TRBJ1-6

CDR3nt: TGTGCCAGCAGTAATAGCGGGGGAGGCTACGAGCAGTACTTC
CDR3aa: CASSNSGGGYEQYF
d_gene: TRBD2
v_gene: TRBV6-1
len: 14
abundance: few
j_gene: TRBJ2-7

CDR3nt: TGCGCCAGCAGCTTGGGACAGGGGCCCGAGCAGTACTTC
CDR3aa: CASSLGQGPEQYF
d_gene: TRBD1
v_gene: TRBV5-1
len: 13
abundance: .
j_gene: TRBJ2-7

CDR3nt: TGTGCCAGCAGCTCACAGGGGGCGGCGAACACCGGGGAGCTGTTTTTT
CDR3aa: CASSSQGAANTGELFF
d_gene: TRBD1
v_gene: TRBV7-2
len: 16
abundance: .
j_gene: TRBJ2-2

CDR3nt: TGTGCCAGCAGCTTAAGAGGTCTCTCCTACGAGCAGTACTTC
CDR3aa: CASSLRGLSYEQYF
d_gene: .
v_gene: TRBV7-9
len: 14
abundance: .
j_gene: TRBJ2-7

CDR3nt: TGTGCCAGCAGTCCTTCCGCAGATACGCAGTATTTT
CDR3aa: CASSPSADTQYF
d_gene: .
v_gene: TRBV27
len: 12
abundance: few
j_gene: TRBJ2-3

CDR3nt: TGTGCCAGCAGTTTTAGCGGGACTTACCAAGAGACCCAGTACTTC
CDR3aa: CASSFSGTYQETQYF
d_gene: TRBD2
v_gene: TRBV28
len: 15
abundance: few
j_gene: TRBJ2-5

CDR3nt: TGTGCCTGGAGTTGGAGCCAGTCCGAGCAGTACTTC
CDR3aa: CAWSWSQSEQYF
d_gene: .
v_gene: TRBV30
len: 12
abundance: .
j_gene: TRBJ2-7

CDR3nt: TGCGCCAGCAGCTTGGCCGGCAGGGGGCTCACCTACGAGCAGTACTTC
CDR3aa: CASSLAGRGLTYEQYF
d_gene: TRBD1
v_gene: TRBV5-1
len: 16
abundance: once
j_gene: TRBJ2-7

CDR3nt: TGTGCCAGCAGGCCGGGACAGAACACAGATACGCAGTATTTT
CDR3aa: CASRPGQNTDTQYF
d_gene: TRBD1
v_gene: TRBV2
len: 14
abundance: .
j_gene: TRBJ2-3

CDR3nt: TGTGCCAGCAGCTTAGATCTCGGGACTAGCGGGAGGTACGAGCAGTACTTC
CDR3aa: CASSLDLGTSGRYEQYF
d_gene: TRBD2
v_gene: TRBV11-2
len: 17
abundance: .
j_gene: TRBJ2-7

CDR3nt: TGTGCCAGCAGTTACTTTGGGACTAGCGGACAAGAGACCCAGTACTTC
CDR3aa: CASSYFGTSGQETQYF
d_gene: TRBD2
v_gene: TRBV6-5
len: 16
abundance: .
j_gene: TRBJ2-5

CDR3nt: TGTGCCAGCAGCCGCGGACTAGCCCCAGATACGCAGTATTTT
CDR3aa: CASSRGLAPDTQYF
d_gene: TRBD2
v_gene: TRBV7-3
len: 14
abundance: .
j_gene: TRBJ2-3

CDR3nt: TGTGCCAGCAGTGAGTTGGGTAGGGGGGGCTACGAGCAGTACTTC
CDR3aa: CASSELGRGGYEQYF
d_gene: .
v_gene: TRBV6-1
len: 15
abundance: .
j_gene: TRBJ2-7

CDR3nt: TGTGCTAGTGGTTTGGTACTAGGACTAGCGGGACCCAATGAGCAGTTCTTC
CDR3aa: CASGLVLGLAGPNEQFF
d_gene: TRBD2
v_gene: TRBV12-5
len: 17
abundance: .
j_gene: TRBJ2-1

CDR3nt: TGTGCCAGCAGCTTGACTCTATCGGGAGGGCCGATGAACGAGCAGTACTTC
CDR3aa: CASSLTLSGGPMNEQYF
d_gene: TRBD2
v_gene: TRBV7-6
len: 17
abundance: .
j_gene: TRBJ2-7

CDR3nt: TGTGCCAGCACGGCAGGGGTCGAGGATGGCTACACCTTC
CDR3aa: CASTAGVEDGYTF
d_gene: .
v_gene: TRBV5-5
len: 13
abundance: once
j_gene: TRBJ1-2

CDR3nt: TGTGCCAGCAGTACCCCGACAGGGAGCTATGGCTACACCTTC
CDR3aa: CASSTPTGSYGYTF
d_gene: TRBD1
v_gene: TRBV28
len: 14
abundance: .
j_gene: TRBJ1-2

CDR3nt: TGTGCCAGCAGCCCAACCGCGGGGCCGGACTATTTGGACGAGCAGTACTTC
CDR3aa: CASSPTAGPDYLDEQYF
d_gene: .
v_gene: TRBV7-6
len: 17
abundance: .
j_gene: TRBJ2-7

CDR3nt: TGTGCCAGCAGCTGGGCCCCTTACGAGCAGTACTTC
CDR3aa: CASSWAPYEQYF
d_gene: .
v_gene: TRBV13
len: 12
abundance: .
j_gene: TRBJ2-7

CDR3nt: TGTGCCAGCAACCTACAGATCATGAACACTGAAGCTTTCTTT
CDR3aa: CASNLQIMNTEAFF
d_gene: .
v_gene: TRBV7-2
len: 14
abundance: .
j_gene: TRBJ1-1

CDR3nt: TGTGCCCGAAGGGAGGGAATGAACACTGAAGCTTTCTTT
CDR3aa: CARREGMNTEAFF
d_gene: .
v_gene: TRBV30
len: 13
abundance: .
j_gene: TRBJ1-1

CDR3nt: TGCGCCAGCAGCTTGCAGGGTAACGGCTACACCTTC
CDR3aa: CASSLQGNGYTF
d_gene: .
v_gene: TRBV5-1
len: 12
abundance: .
j_gene: TRBJ1-2

CDR3nt: TGTGCCAGCTCACCACCAGCACCGAGCTCCTACGAGCAGTACTTC
CDR3aa: CASSPPAPSSYEQYF
d_gene: .
v_gene: TRBV18
len: 15
abundance: few
j_gene: TRBJ2-7

CDR3nt: TGTGCCAGCAGCTTAGGACTAGCGGGGGGCGGATCCCAAGAGACCCAGTACTTC
CDR3aa: CASSLGLAGGGSQETQYF
d_gene: TRBD2
v_gene: TRBV7-6
len: 18
abundance: .
j_gene: TRBJ2-5

CDR3nt: TGCAGCGTTGAAGAGAGGCAAAGGACCGGGGAGCTGTTTTTT
CDR3aa: CSVEERQRTGELFF
d_gene: .
v_gene: TRBV29-1
len: 14
abundance: once
j_gene: TRBJ2-2

CDR3nt: TGTGCCAGTAGTATATTTCAGGGGGCGGTTCAGCCCCAGCATTTT
CDR3aa: CASSIFQGAVQPQHF
d_gene: TRBD1
v_gene: TRBV19
len: 15
abundance: .
j_gene: TRBJ1-5

CDR3nt: TGTGCCAGCAGTCCGAGGGGGACGCGGGAGAGGGAGCAGTACTTC
CDR3aa: CASSPRGTREREQYF
d_gene: .
v_gene: TRBV27
len: 15
abundance: .
j_gene: TRBJ2-7

CDR3nt: TGTGCCAGCAGTTACGGCGACGACAGGGGGCGTGGTGGCTACACCTTC
CDR3aa: CASSYGDDRGRGGYTF
d_gene: TRBD1
v_gene: TRBV6-6
len: 16
abundance: .
j_gene: TRBJ1-2

CDR3nt: TGTGCCAGCAGCTTAGACCGGACTAGCGGGAGCCATGAGCAGTTCTTC
CDR3aa: CASSLDRTSGSHEQFF
d_gene: TRBD2
v_gene: TRBV11-2
len: 16
abundance: few
j_gene: TRBJ2-1

CDR3nt: TGTGCCAGCAGCTTGAGGGGGGGAGGCTACACCTTC
CDR3aa: CASSLRGGGYTF
d_gene: .
v_gene: TRBV5-6
len: 12
abundance: .
j_gene: TRBJ1-2

CDR3nt: TGTGCCACCAGCGGTGGGGCGAGCCTAAGCTCCTACAATGAGCAGTTCTTC
CDR3aa: CATSGGASLSSYNEQFF
d_gene: .
v_gene: TRBV15
len: 17
abundance: .
j_gene: TRBJ2-1

CDR3nt: TGCGCCAGCAGCTTGGAGCCCGGAGTGAATGAGCAGTTCTTC
CDR3aa: CASSLEPGVNEQFF
d_gene: .
v_gene: TRBV5-1
len: 14
abundance: .
j_gene: TRBJ2-1

CDR3nt: TGTGCCAGCAGCTTAGGACTAGCGGGAGTTGGGGTCTCCTACGAGCAGTACTTC
CDR3aa: CASSLGLAGVGVSYEQYF
d_gene: TRBD2
v_gene: TRBV7-8
len: 18
abundance: .
j_gene: TRBJ2-7

CDR3nt: TGCGCCAGCAGCTTACGACAGGGTGAAACCGGGGAGCTGTTTTTT
CDR3aa: CASSLRQGETGELFF
d_gene: TRBD1
v_gene: TRBV5-1
len: 15
abundance: .
j_gene: TRBJ2-2

CDR3nt: TGTGCCAGCAGGCGGGAGGGGAACTATGGCTACACCTTC
CDR3aa: CASRREGNYGYTF
d_gene: .
v_gene: TRBV6-5
len: 13
abundance: few
j_gene: TRBJ1-2

CDR3nt: TGCGCCAGCAGTGGACAGGGGGCCGGGGGCTACGAGCAGTACTTC
CDR3aa: CASSGQGAGGYEQYF
d_gene: TRBD1
v_gene: TRBV10-1
len: 15
abundance: .
j_gene: TRBJ2-7

CDR3nt: TGTGCCAGCGGAGACAGGGATGGTGAAAAACTGTTTTTT
CDR3aa: CASGDRDGEKLFF
d_gene: TRBD1
v_gene: TRBV6-5
len: 13
abundance: .
j_gene: TRBJ1-4

CDR3nt: TGTGCCAGCAGTTTTGGTACAAGAGAGGCCCAGTACTTC
CDR3aa: CASSFGTREAQYF
d_gene: .
v_gene: TRBV28
len: 13
abundance: .
j_gene: TRBJ2-5

CDR3nt: TGTGCCAGCAGCCAAGGGACTAGTGGTCTAGTTCTCACAGATACGCAGTATTTT
CDR3aa: CASSQGTSGLVLTDTQYF
d_gene: TRBD2
v_gene: TRBV7-2
len: 18
abundance: .
j_gene: TRBJ2-3

CDR3nt: TGTGCCAGCAGTCGGACAGGGCCCTATGGCTACACCTTC
CDR3aa: CASSRTGPYGYTF
d_gene: TRBD1
v_gene: TRBV28
len: 13
abundance: .
j_gene: TRBJ1-2

CDR3nt: TGTGCCAGCAGCTTAGTACGGACAATCCAAGAGACCCAGTACTTC
CDR3aa: CASSLVRTIQETQYF
d_gene: .
v_gene: TRBV11-2
len: 15
abundance: .
j_gene: TRBJ2-5

CDR3nt: TGTGCCAGCAGCGTAGACCCCGGGGGGGCTAGCGGGGGAACAGATACGCAGTATTTT
CDR3aa: CASSVDPGGASGGTDTQYF
d_gene: TRBD2
v_gene: TRBV9
len: 19
abundance: few
j_gene: TRBJ2-3

CDR3nt: TGTGCCAGCGGGGGACCGGACAGCGATAACTATGGCTACACCTTC
CDR3aa: CASGGPDSDNYGYTF
d_gene: .
v_gene: TRBV7-9
len: 15
abundance: .
j_gene: TRBJ1-2

CDR3nt: TGTGCCAGCAGTTTGACGGGGTCCCCTTCCTACGAGCAGTACTTC
CDR3aa: CASSLTGSPSYEQYF
d_gene: .
v_gene: TRBV28
len: 15
abundance: few
j_gene: TRBJ2-7

CDR3nt: TGTGCCAGCAGCTTAGTTTCGAACTCTCGGGAGGGGGAAGCTTTCTTT
CDR3aa: CASSLVSNSREGEAFF
d_gene: .
v_gene: TRBV7-6
len: 16
abundance: .
j_gene: TRBJ1-1